Each of the 26 T cell receptor beta chains below was sequenced from the same sample in a study of T cells in narcolepsy. Here immunoSEQ multiplex PCR was the method, and the copy in TCRdb shows in-frame clones only, minus some. The repertoire consists of 25,000 or so clones, with 85% occurring once and the leading ten covering roughly 10%. Sequenced material: memory (CD45RA-) CD4+ T cells from blood. The receptor set was obtained from a human donor in good health.

The chain has TRBV7-2 and TRBJ2-7; TRBD1 aligns across 10 bases. Germline loops: CDR1 SGHTA, CDR2 FQGNSA. The CDR3 extends over 16 amino acids. V was clipped by 4 bases and J by 6 bases; unmatched bases: 12. In DNA form, the CDR3 reads TGTGCCAGCAGCTCCTATAGGGGGACAGGGGAAGGCGAGCAGTACTTC. Its translation is CASSSYRGTGEGEQYF.

This clone has only a few counts. The J gene is TRBJ2-7, the V gene TRBV10-1; D could derive from TRBD1 or TRBD2 (6 bases each). V lost 3 bases and J lost 5, with 11 bases in between. Germline V gene sequence: CDR1 WNHNN, CDR2 SYGVQD (reference sequence). The CDR3 runs to 13 residues. DNA of the CDR3: TGCGCCAGCAGTGACGGGGGCGCGGACGAGCAGTACTTC. This encodes CASSDGGADEQYF.

A few counts support this clone. J is TRBJ1-4 and V is TRBV7-9, with D unclear. CDR1 SEHNR and CDR2 FQNEAQ come from the germline V gene (reference sequence). Trimming left V 2 bases short and J 1 base short, with 5 bases between. The CDR3 is 14 residues long. This chain's CDR3 is CASSLIGTNEKLFF. The CDR3 coding sequence is TGTGCCAGCAGCTTAATAGGAACTAATGAAAAACTGTTTTTT.

V is TRBV14 and J is TRBJ2-1; 7 bases are a match to TRBD2. The germline V gene has CDR1 SGHDN and CDR2 FVKESK. This CDR3 has 14 amino acids. The trim removed 0 bases at V and 11 bases at J, leaving 7 bases unmatched. The CDR3 nucleotides are TGTGCCAGCAGCCAAGAGTGGGGAGGGAGCAAGCAGTTCTTC. It is translated as CASSQEWGGSKQFF.

The chain combines TRBV7-2 with TRBJ2-7, with D perhaps TRBD2 (6 bases). Trimming cost V 5 bases and J 2 bases, with 13 bases left between them. Germline V gene sequence: CDR1 SGHTA, CDR2 FQGNSA. The CDR3 has 14 amino acids. Here the CDR3 DNA reads TGTGCCAGCAGCCTGGGGGGACTCACCTACGAGCAGTACTTC. Protein product: CASSLGGLTYEQYF.

V is TRBV7-2 and J is TRBJ1-3, with a possible D match to TRBD1 (5 bases). Germline loops: CDR1 SGHTA, CDR2 FQGNSA. The CDR3 extends over 16 amino acids. V was pared by 5 bases and J by 0 bases, with 14 bases between. CDR3 protein: CASSPTRVNSGNTIYF. The CDR3 DNA reads as TGTGCCAGCAGCCCTACCAGGGTAAACTCTGGAAACACCATATATTTT.

This chain connects TRBV6-1 to TRBJ2-5; maybe TRBD2 (5 bases). The germline V gene encodes CDR1 MNHNS and CDR2 SASEGT. Deletions cut 7 bases from V and 5 bases from J, with 17 bases between. The CDR3 totals 14 residues. The CDR3 reads CASTPRAPGETQYF. DNA of the CDR3: TGTGCCAGCACCCCGAGGGCCCCGGGGGAGACCCAGTACTTC.

The chain links TRBV6-6 to TRBJ1-1; TRBD1 is a possible D gene (6 bases). The germline CDR1 and CDR2 sequences are MNHNY and SVGAGI (reference sequence). Trimming removed 4 bases at V and 4 bases at J, with 19 bases between. This CDR3 has 16 residues. Here the CDR3 DNA reads TGTGCCAGCAGTTCCTCGGGGGGGGCGCTGGGCACTGAAGCTTTCTTT. This gives the protein CASSSSGGALGTEAFF.

The chain has TRBV7-2 and TRBJ2-1; D call uncertain. The CDR3 is made up of 11 amino acids. V lost 6 bases and J lost 10, with 10 bases in between. From germline, CDR1 is SGHTA and CDR2 FQGNSA. The CDR3 nucleotides read TGTGCCAGCAGTTCGACACGGGAGCAGTTCTTC. Its protein product is CASSSTREQFF.

The V gene is TRBV6-5, the J gene TRBJ1-2; 8 bases fit TRBD1. CDR3 length: 13 residues. The germline CDR1 and CDR2 sequences are MNHEY and SVGAGI. J lost 2 bases, V lost 7 bases, and 3 bases had no gene match. Written as DNA, the CDR3 is TGTGCCAGCACCTCAGGGGGCAACTATGGCTACACCTTC. Residues: CASTSGGNYGYTF.

This sequence joins TRBV28 and TRBJ1-4; TRBD1 agrees at 7 bases. CDR3 length: 15 residues. Germline V CDR1 and CDR2: MDHEN, SYDVKM. Germline trimming cut 7 bases from V and 6 bases from J; bases unmatched to any gene: 11. CDR3 region: CASTGGGAGDEKLFF. In DNA form, the CDR3 reads TGTGCCAGCACCGGAGGGGGCGCAGGGGATGAAAAACTGTTTTTT.

This clone was counted a few times. The chain uses TRBV15 and TRBJ2-1; 11 bases match TRBD2. The J segment lost 7 bases and the V segment lost 0 bases, leaving 5 bases of the junction unmatched. The CDR3 extends over 16 amino acids. Germline CDR1 LNHNV, CDR2 YYDKDF (reference sequence). CDR3 amino acids: CATSRDPSGRTNEQFF. The CDR3 DNA sequence: TGTGCCACCAGCAGAGATCCTAGCGGGAGGACGAATGAGCAGTTCTTC.

V gene TRBV14 combines with J gene TRBJ2-5, with 9 nucleotides matching TRBD2. The CDR3 extends over 14 amino acids. Germline V gives CDR1 SGHDN, CDR2 FVKESK. Unmatched junction bases numbered 6, after V lost 5 bases and J lost 5 bases. The CDR3 region is CASSSHSGSETQYF. CDR3 nucleotides: TGTGCCAGCAGCTCCCATAGCGGGAGTGAGACCCAGTACTTC.

Remarks on this clone: Other DNA sequences in this sample translate to the same CDR3. The J gene is TRBJ2-1, the V gene TRBV7-2, with 7 bases that match TRBD2. CDR1 SGHTA and CDR2 FQGNSA come from the germline V gene. The CDR3 totals 15 residues. V was pared by 4 bases and J by 7 bases, with 10 bases of the junction left unmatched. Written as DNA, the CDR3 is TGTGCCAGCAGCTGGACTAGTGGGATTATGAATGAGCAGTTCTTC. Translated: CASSWTSGIMNEQFF.

This clone was seen only a few times. The chain carries TRBV5-1 and TRBJ2-2; D not certain. The CDR3 is 15 amino acids. V was shortened by 4 bases and J by 0 bases, with 10 bases between the two germline ends. The germline gives CDR1 SGHRS, CDR2 YFSETQ. Here the CDR3 reads CASSPSTANTGELFF. CDR3 nucleotide sequence: TGCGCCAGCAGCCCCTCTACAGCGAACACCGGGGAGCTGTTTTTT. Full variable domain (remainder filled in from reference TRBV5-1 and TRBJ2-2): KAGVTQTPRYLIKTRGQQVTLSCSPISGHRSVSWYQQTPGQGLQFLFEYFSETQRNKGNFPGRFSGRQFSNSRSEMNVSTLELGDSALYLCASSPSTANTGELFFGEGSRLTVL.

DNA of the CDR3: TGCGCCAGCAGCTTGGCCGGGAGCGGGGGCACAGATACGCAGTATTTT. It is translated as CASSLAGSGGTDTQYF. This chain links TRBV5-1 with TRBJ2-3, with 7 bases fitting TRBD2. V shed 0 bases and J 1 base; nucleotides not matched to a gene: 5. This CDR3 is 16 amino acids long. In germline, CDR1 is SGHRS, CDR2 YFSETQ. The whole variable domain, remainder taken from reference TRBV5-1 and TRBJ2-3, is KAGVTQTPRYLIKTRGQQVTLSCSPISGHRSVSWYQQTPGQGLQFLFEYFSETQRNKGNFPGRFSGRQFSNSRSEMNVSTLELGDSALYLCASSLAGSGGTDTQYFGPGTRLTVL.

There are a few counts of this clone. V gene TRBV27 combines with J gene TRBJ2-1; D ambiguous. The CDR3 has 17 residues. The germline V gene has CDR1 MNHEY and CDR2 SMNVEV (reference sequence). V dropped 3 bases and J dropped 2 bases, with 17 bases sitting between them. CDR3 amino acids: CASSFLNSLSTYNEQFF. CDR3 DNA sequence: TGTGCCAGCAGTTTCCTTAACAGTCTTTCAACCTACAATGAGCAGTTCTTC.

The J gene is TRBJ1-2, the V gene TRBV7-8; 8 bases agree with TRBD1. The CDR3 covers 16 residues. Germline trimming cut 2 bases from V and 2 bases from J; bases unmatched to any gene: 7. Germline CDR1 and CDR2: SGHVS and FQNEAQ. CDR3 nucleotide sequence: TGTGCCAGCAGCTTATTTAGGACAGGGCAGAACTATGGCTACACCTTC. Translated, it gives CASSLFRTGQNYGYTF. Supplemented by reference TRBV7-8 and TRBJ1-2, the full variable domain reads GAGVSQSPRYKVAKRGQDVALRCDPISGHVSLFWYQQALGQGPEFLTYFQNEAQLDKSGLPSDRFFAERPEGSVSTLKIQRTQQEDSAVYLCASSLFRTGQNYGYTFGSGTRLTVV.

This clone appeared a few times. The chain carries TRBV7-9 and TRBJ1-2; 8 bases line up with TRBD1. V lost 6 bases and J lost 4; bases outside the gene matches: 4. The germline V gene encodes CDR1 SEHNR and CDR2 FQNEAQ (reference sequence). The CDR3 is 13 amino acids. CDR3 DNA: TGTGCCAGCAGACCGGGACAGGCCTATGGCTACACCTTC. Translation gives CASRPGQAYGYTF.

Of note for this clone: One end of the junction fails to match germline, which may point to a read error. V is TRBV28 and J is TRBJ2-3; weak D call: TRBD2 (6 bases). The CDR3 spans 12 residues. CDR1 and CDR2 from the germline V gene are MDHEN and SYDVKM. CDR3 in DNA: TGTGCCAGCAGTTTACCGGGACTCACCACCTTTTTT. It encodes CASSLPGLTTFF.

The chain links TRBV28 to TRBJ1-6, with 10 bases matching TRBD1. CDR1 is MDHEN and CDR2 is SYDVKM in the germline V gene. CDR3 length: 13 residues. After removal of 4 bases from V and 14 bases from J, the junction contained 5 bases not matched to a gene. Here the CDR3 DNA reads TGTGCCAGCAGTTCCGGACAGGGGGGGACCCTCCACTTT. This codes for CASSSGQGGTLHF.

The rearrangement joins TRBV23-1 to TRBJ2-2; 7 bases fit TRBD1. TRBV23-1 falls under the ORF class, with uncertain function. This CDR3 spans 19 amino acids. J was trimmed by 0 bases and V by 0 bases; bases with no gene match: 10. This CDR3 reads CASSQSPYWTGSNTGELFF. The DNA of the CDR3 is TGCGCCAGCAGTCAATCTCCGTATTGGACAGGTTCGAACACCGGGGAGCTGTTTTTT.

The chain combines TRBV9 with TRBJ2-1, with 13 bases matching TRBD2. The CDR3 is 20 amino acids. V was pared by 0 bases and J by 6 bases, with 15 bases of the junction left unmatched. The germline gives CDR1 SGDLS, CDR2 YYNGEE. The CDR3: CASSVALPAGLAGDANEQFF. In DNA, the CDR3 is TGTGCCAGCAGCGTAGCCCTGCCCGCTGGACTAGCGGGAGATGCCAATGAGCAGTTCTTC.

The V and J genes are TRBV28 and TRBJ1-2, with D unclear. V was trimmed by 6 bases and J by 7 bases, leaving 9 bases between them. Germline CDR1 reads MDHEN; CDR2 reads SYDVKM. This CDR3 has 11 amino acids. DNA for the CDR3: TGTGCCAGCAGAGCGGGGTCTGGCTACACCTTC. Amino acids: CASRAGSGYTF.

The chain links TRBV14 to TRBJ2-1; 11 bases are a match to TRBD2. Germline assignment: CDR1 SGHDN and CDR2 FVKESK. Trimming removed 0 bases from V and 7 bases from J; junction bases left unmatched: 5. This CDR3 region has 16 residues. The CDR3 DNA is TGTGCCAGCAGCCAAGAAGAACTAGCGGGAGTAAATGAGCAGTTCTTC. Its protein product is CASSQEELAGVNEQFF.

The chain links TRBV30 to TRBJ1-6; D might be TRBD1 (6 bases). The CDR3 contains 14 residues. The V end lost 3 bases, the J end lost 6 bases, and 12 bases lay between the germline ends. Germline CDR1 GTSNPN, CDR2 SVGIG (reference sequence). As DNA, the CDR3 is TGTGCCTGGAGGCAACAGGGTGGTAATTCACCCCTCCACTTT. Its protein product is CAWRQQGGNSPLHF.